This TCR beta chain was identified in a study of CD8+ T cells in alopecia areata (dated by TCRdb to the late 2010s). For the wider study: The treated patients took part in an open-label pilot trial in which moderate-to-severe alopecia areata was treated with oral tofacitinib at 5 to 10 mg twice daily. RNA was extracted with the PAXgene miRNA kit for fixed scalp, the miRNeasy kit for PBMCs, and the RNeasy kit for mouse skin. Scalp clonality was compared across normal scalp (n=4), patchy alopecia areata scalp (n=8), and alopecia totalis/universalis scalp (n=8). The SALT score, which quantifies the percentage of affected scalp surface area, was used to measure disease severity in treated patients. Biopsies were taken from tofacitinib-treated patients at baseline and at 4 and 24 weeks of treatment, and a later scalp biopsy was taken in several of the tofacitinib-treated patients. Tofacitinib was given for 6 to 18 months, followed by 6 months of follow-up off drug to assess delayed response and recurrence. High-throughput TCRbeta sequencing was used to examine T cell clonal expansion in alopecia areata in both the C3H/HeJ mouse model and human patients. Scalp tissue and sorted CD4+ and CD8+ peripheral blood T cells from patchy and totalis/universalis alopecia areata patients and from healthy controls were covered by human TCRbeta sequencing. TCRbeta CDR3 regions were amplified by immunoSEQ multiplex PCR using 35 Vbeta forward and 13 Jbeta reverse primers. Study-wide findings and limitations: Tofacitinib significantly lowered scalp clonality and the number of expanded CD8+ clones among the top 100 scalp clones. Because the treated cohort was small and had only one nonresponder, larger studies are needed to examine links between baseline CD8+ expansion and response. Many expanded lesional clones were found to persist in scalp and blood during tofacitinib treatment, and relapse after treatment cessation may be partly explained by this persistence. TCR sequences shared between patients were less clear than in mice, possibly partly because of HLA diversity in the patient population. Unlike mouse skin, where gammadelta T cells dominate, normal human skin contains resident alphabeta T cells that get sequenced too, which complicates analysis of the scalp TCR repertoire. Compared with normal scalp, lesional scalp had higher clonality and more expanded CD8+ clones, particularly in alopecia totalis/universalis, a pattern that suggests antigenic drive.

As for this clone: It has no known antigen specificity. No much larger clonotype is one base removed from it; base qualities were not supplied.

Sample treatment or condition, as interpreted from the label and publication: oral pan-JAK inhibitor, 5-10 mg twice daily. From alopecia areata patients, peripheral blood was collected along with lesional scalp punch biopsies. PBMCs were isolated by density centrifugation and stained for CD3, CD4 and CD8, after which CD4+ and CD8+ T cells were sorted on a FACSAria. Based on the germline V gene, the CDR1 and CDR2 sequences are SQVTM and ANQGSEA. The trim is 5 bases for V and 3 bases for J, with a gap of 11 bases between the germline ends. Its CDR3 holds 13 amino acids, cysteine through phenylalanine. Only CDR3 DNA is held: 39 bases, read in frame from base 1. Library creation used the immunoSEQ multiplex PCR assay. RNA was extracted from all samples and reverse transcribed into cDNA as template for TCR sequencing. SuperScript III was used for first-strand cDNA synthesis, primed with a 2:1 mix of oligo-dT and random hexamers. A synthetic immune receptor repertoire was used to gauge amplification bias, and whatever bias remained was removed computationally. Per the original workflow: After raw reads were preprocessed to remove errors, the CDR3 was defined following IMGT conventions as running from the conserved cysteine to phenylalanine. Clonality was computed as 1 minus the Shannon entropy, with the entropy normalized by log2 of the number of productive unique TCRs. Whether each scalp clone was CD4 or CD8 was inferred by checking scalp TCRbeta sequences against the CD4 and CD8 repertoires from sorted blood. Sourced from immuneACCESS, this table was stored by TCRdb with only in-frame sequences that have V and J called. A share of the clones is absent; for the studies checked, an unresolved V gene accounts for under half, and the remainder has no known explanation. Clone size and the V and J calls come from that table; the DNA yielded D and trimming. The sample contains about 64,000 clones, just over 45% of them found a single time. The ten largest clonotypes hold roughly 21% of the sample.

The chain is assembled from TRBV29-1 and TRBJ2-1, with the D gene not confidently named. The receptor was derived from a human donor with alopecia areata. The sequencing here drew on CD8+ T cells sorted from blood, taken between weeks 36 and 40, from a patient treated with tofacitinib. Read as DNA, the sequence is TGCAGCGTTTCGGAGTCCTTCTACAATGAGCAGTTCTTC. The encoded protein is CSVSESFYNEQFF.